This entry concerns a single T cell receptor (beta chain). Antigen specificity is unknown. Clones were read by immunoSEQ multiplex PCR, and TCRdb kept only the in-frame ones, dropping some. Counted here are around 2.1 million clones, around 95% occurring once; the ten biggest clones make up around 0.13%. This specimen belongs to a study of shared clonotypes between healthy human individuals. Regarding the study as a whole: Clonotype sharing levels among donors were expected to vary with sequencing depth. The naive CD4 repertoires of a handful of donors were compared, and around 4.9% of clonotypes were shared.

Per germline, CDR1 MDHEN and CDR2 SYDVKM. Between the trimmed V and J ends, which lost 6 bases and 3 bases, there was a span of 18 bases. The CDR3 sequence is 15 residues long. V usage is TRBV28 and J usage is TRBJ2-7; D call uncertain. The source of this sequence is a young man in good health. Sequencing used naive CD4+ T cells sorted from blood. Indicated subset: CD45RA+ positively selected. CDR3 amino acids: CASRSDRYTNYEQYF. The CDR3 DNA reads TGTGCCAGCAGGTCGGACCGGTATACTAACTACGAGCAGTACTTC.